A single sample is the source of the 8 T cell receptor beta chains below, sequenced in a study of blood T cell repertoires in COVID-19. Sequencing used immunoSEQ multiplex PCR; TCRdb keeps in-frame clones, though not all of them. The table lists approximately 470,000 clones, 87% of them singletons. Sequencing input: PBMCs or T cells enriched from blood (not recorded which). The origin of the receptors is a woman in her late teens or twenties who had recovered from COVID-19.

The rearrangement uses TRBV30 and TRBJ1-5, with D unresolved. Germline V gene sequence: CDR1 GTSNPN, CDR2 SVGIG (reference sequence). This CDR3 is built from 13 residues. Deletions cut 3 bases from V and 8 bases from J, with 14 bases between. The CDR3 DNA is TGTGCCTGGAGGGGCCAGGCGTCCGAGCCCCAGCATTTT. As protein: CAWRGQASEPQHF. Full variable domain (outside the CDR3, taken from reference TRBV30 and TRBJ1-5): SQTIHQWPATLVQPVGSPLSLECTVEGTSNPNLYWYRQAAGRGLQLLFYSVGIGQISSEVPQNLSASRPQDRQFILSSKKLLLSDSGFYLCAWRGQASEPQHFGDGTRLSIL.

This clone was seen only once. The chain uses TRBV2 and TRBJ2-1, with TRBD2 as a possible D gene (5 bases). Germline loops: CDR1 SNHLY, CDR2 FYNNEI. The ends were cut back, 7 bases at V and 4 bases at J, with 11 bases in the middle. This CDR3 has 13 amino acids. The CDR3 DNA sequence: TGTGCCAGCATTAGGACGGGATACAATGAGCAGTTCTTC. Encoded protein: CASIRTGYNEQFF.

This clone has just one count. The chain carries TRBV5-8 and TRBJ1-1; D gene uncertain. Germline assignment: CDR1 SGHTS and CDR2 YDEGEE. CDR3 length: 11 amino acids. V lost 4 bases and J lost 7, with 8 bases in between. The CDR3 coding sequence is TGTGCCAGCAGCCTCCTTTATGAAGCTTTCTTT. This translates into CASSLLYEAFF.

This clone was seen only once. V is TRBV2 and J is TRBJ2-6, with a possible D match to TRBD1 (6 bases). Germline values: CDR1 SNHLY, CDR2 FYNNEI. This CDR3 is built from 17 residues. Trimming pared 4 bases from V and 0 bases from J, leaving 13 bases between. CDR3: CASSGRTVSSGANVLTF. As DNA, the CDR3 is TGTGCCAGCAGTGGCCGGACAGTTAGCTCTGGGGCCAACGTCCTGACTTTC.

The chain has TRBV4-1 and TRBJ1-6, with 7 bases lining up with TRBD1. Germline V gives CDR1 MGHRA, CDR2 YSYEKL. V lost 1 base, J lost 6 bases, and 6 bases stayed unmatched. CDR3 size: 16 residues. The CDR3 reads CASSQARGSANSPLHF. The CDR3 DNA follows: TGCGCCAGCAGCCAAGCCAGGGGGAGCGCTAATTCACCCCTCCACTTT.

The rearrangement links TRBV7-9 to TRBJ2-6, with 7 bases matching TRBD2. The CDR3 consists of 19 residues. J gave up 4 bases and V 7 bases, and 19 bases lay outside the gene matches. Germline V gene sequence: CDR1 SEHNR, CDR2 FQNEAQ (reference sequence). CDR3 coding DNA: TGTGCCAGCATTTTATATCGCAATCCGGGGGGATTGGGGGCCAACGTCCTGACTTTC. It encodes CASILYRNPGGLGANVLTF.

This chain links TRBV10-3 with TRBJ1-5; possible D gene TRBD1, 5 bases. The CDR3 contains 17 residues. The V end was cut by 9 bases, the J end by 0 bases, with 21 bases between. CDR1 is ENHRY, CDR2 SYGVKD, per germline. CDR3 loop: CAILSFRDTISNQPQHF. The DNA of the CDR3 is TGTGCCATATTGTCATTCAGGGATACGATTAGCAATCAGCCCCAGCATTTT.

The V and J genes are TRBV5-1 and TRBJ1-2; 7 bases fit TRBD1. The germline V gene encodes CDR1 SGHRS and CDR2 YFSETQ. Trimming took 5 bases from V and 2 from J; bases not matched to a gene: 6. This CDR3 has 14 residues. The CDR3 reads CASSQGESNYGYTF. CDR3 in DNA: TGCGCCAGCAGTCAGGGGGAATCAAACTATGGCTACACCTTC.